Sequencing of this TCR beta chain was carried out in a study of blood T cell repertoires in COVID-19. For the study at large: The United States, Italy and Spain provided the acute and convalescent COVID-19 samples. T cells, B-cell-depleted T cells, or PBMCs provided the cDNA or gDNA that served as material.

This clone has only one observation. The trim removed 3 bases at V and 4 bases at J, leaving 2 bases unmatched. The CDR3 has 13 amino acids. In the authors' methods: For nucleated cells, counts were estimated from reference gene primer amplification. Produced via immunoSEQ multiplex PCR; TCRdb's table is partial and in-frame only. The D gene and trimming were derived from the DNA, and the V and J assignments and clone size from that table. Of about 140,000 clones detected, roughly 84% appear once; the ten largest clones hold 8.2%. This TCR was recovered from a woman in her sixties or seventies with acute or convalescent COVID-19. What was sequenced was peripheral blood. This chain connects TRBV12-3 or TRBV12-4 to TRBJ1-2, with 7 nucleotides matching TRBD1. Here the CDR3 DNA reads TGTGCCAGCAGTTTTCAGGGGGGCTATGGCTACACCTTC. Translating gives CASSFQGGYGYTF.